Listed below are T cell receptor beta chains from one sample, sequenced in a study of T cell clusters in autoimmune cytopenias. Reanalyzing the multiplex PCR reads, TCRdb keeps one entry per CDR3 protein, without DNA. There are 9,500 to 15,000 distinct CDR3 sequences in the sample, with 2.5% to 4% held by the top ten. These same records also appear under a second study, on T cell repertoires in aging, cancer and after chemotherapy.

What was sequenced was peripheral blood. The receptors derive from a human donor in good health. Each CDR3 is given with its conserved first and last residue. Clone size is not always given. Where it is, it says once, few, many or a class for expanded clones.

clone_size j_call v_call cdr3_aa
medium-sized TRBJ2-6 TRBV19 CASSKGPSGANVLTF
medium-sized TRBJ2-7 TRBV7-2 CASSHRSTVASYEQYF
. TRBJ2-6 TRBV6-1 CASSELTGANVLTF
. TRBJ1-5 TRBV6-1 CASSPPRQGPSNQPQHF
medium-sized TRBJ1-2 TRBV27 CASSPQGAGYTF
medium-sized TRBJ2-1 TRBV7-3 CASSSVGGHNEQFF
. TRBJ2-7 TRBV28 CASRWTGTKEQYF
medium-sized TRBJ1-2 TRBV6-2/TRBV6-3 CASSYVYGYTF
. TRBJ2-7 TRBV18 CASSPQGSEQYF
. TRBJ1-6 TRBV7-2 CASSPGQGVRNSPLHF
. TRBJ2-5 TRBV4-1 CASSRGLKETQYF
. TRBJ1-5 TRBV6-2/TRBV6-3 CASSYGQYQPQHF
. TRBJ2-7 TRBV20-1 CSATTPSGGAYEQYF
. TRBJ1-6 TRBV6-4 CASSLDSSYNSPLHF
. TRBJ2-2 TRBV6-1 CATLLKGNVAGELFF
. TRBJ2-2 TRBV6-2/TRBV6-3 CASSYSKGTGFRELFF
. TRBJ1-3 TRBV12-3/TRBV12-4 CASSLLVGGSGNTIYF